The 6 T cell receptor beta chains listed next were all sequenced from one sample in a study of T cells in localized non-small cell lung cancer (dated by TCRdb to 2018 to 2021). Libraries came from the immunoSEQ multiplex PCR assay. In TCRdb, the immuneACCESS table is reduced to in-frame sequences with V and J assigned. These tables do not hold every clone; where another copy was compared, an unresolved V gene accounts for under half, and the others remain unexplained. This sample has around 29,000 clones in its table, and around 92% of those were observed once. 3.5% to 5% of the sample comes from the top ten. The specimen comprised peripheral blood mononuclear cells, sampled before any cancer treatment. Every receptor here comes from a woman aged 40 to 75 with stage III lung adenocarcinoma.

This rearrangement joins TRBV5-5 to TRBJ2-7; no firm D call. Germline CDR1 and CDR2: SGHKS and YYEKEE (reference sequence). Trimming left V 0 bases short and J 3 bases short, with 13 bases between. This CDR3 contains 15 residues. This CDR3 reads CASSLGLEFIYEQYF. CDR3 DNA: TGTGCCAGCAGCTTGGGTCTAGAGTTTATCTACGAGCAGTACTTC.

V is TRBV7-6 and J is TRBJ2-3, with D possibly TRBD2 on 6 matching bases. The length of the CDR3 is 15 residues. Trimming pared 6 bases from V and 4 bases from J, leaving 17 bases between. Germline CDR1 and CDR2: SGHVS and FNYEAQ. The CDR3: CASSSSSGPPDTQYF. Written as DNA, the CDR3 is TGTGCCAGCAGTTCTAGTAGCGGCCCCCCAGATACGCAGTATTTT.

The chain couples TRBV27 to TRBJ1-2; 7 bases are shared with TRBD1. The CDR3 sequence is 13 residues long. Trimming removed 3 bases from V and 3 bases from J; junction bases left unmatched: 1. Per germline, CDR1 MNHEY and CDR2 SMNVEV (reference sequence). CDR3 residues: CASSFGTDYGYTF. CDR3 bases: TGTGCCAGCAGTTTCGGGACAGACTATGGCTACACCTTC.

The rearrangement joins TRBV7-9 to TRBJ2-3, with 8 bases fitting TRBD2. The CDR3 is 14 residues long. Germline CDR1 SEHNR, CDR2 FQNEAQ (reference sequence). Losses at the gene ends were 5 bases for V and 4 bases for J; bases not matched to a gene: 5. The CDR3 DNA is TGTGCCAGCAGCGACGGGACTAGTGCAGATACGCAGTATTTT. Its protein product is CASSDGTSADTQYF.

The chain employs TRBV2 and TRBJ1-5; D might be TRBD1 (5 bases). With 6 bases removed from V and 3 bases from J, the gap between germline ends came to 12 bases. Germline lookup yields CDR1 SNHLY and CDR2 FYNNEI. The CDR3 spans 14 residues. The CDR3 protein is CASSAWGTNQPQHF. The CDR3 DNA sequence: TGTGCCAGCAGCGCCTGGGGCACCAATCAGCCCCAGCATTTT.

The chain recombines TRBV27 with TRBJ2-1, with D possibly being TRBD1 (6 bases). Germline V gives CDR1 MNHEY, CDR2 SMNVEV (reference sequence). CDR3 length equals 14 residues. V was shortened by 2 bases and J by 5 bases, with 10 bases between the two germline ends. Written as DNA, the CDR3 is TGTGCCAGCAGTTTACAAACAGGGAACAATGAGCAGTTCTTC. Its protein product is CASSLQTGNNEQFF.